This TCR beta chain was sequenced during a study of shared clonotypes between healthy human individuals. Germline V lookup: CDR1 LNHDA, CDR2 SQIVND (reference sequence). The CDR3 runs to 14 residues. V was shortened by 10 bases and J by 4 bases, with 20 bases between the two germline ends. The assay was immunoSEQ multiplex PCR, and TCRdb's table has in-frame clones only and misses some. The table includes 700,000 or so clones, approximately 79% detected once. Study-level results: A small donor pool kept down the genetic and exposure-history diversity that was represented. Memory subsets had estimated richness that was generally smaller than that of naive subsets.

Remarks on this clone: Its antigen is undetermined.

This receptor was identified in a young woman in good health. The V gene is TRBV19, the J gene TRBJ2-7; perhaps TRBD2 as D (6 bases). Sequencing used memory CD4+ T cells sorted from blood. Indicated subset: CD45RA-negative fraction. CDR3 nucleotide sequence: TGTGCCATCCCCCTTCACGGGCGGGAATACGAGCAGTACTTC. This sequence encodes CAIPLHGREYEQYF. Using reference TRBV19 and TRBJ2-7 for the parts outside the CDR3, the full variable domain is DGGITQSPKYLFRKEGQNVTLSCEQNLNHDAMYWYRQDPGQGLRLIYYSQIVNDFQKGDIAEGYSVSREKKESFPLTVTSAQKNPTAFYLCAIPLHGREYEQYFGPGTRLTVT.